What follows are 14 T cell receptor beta chains derived from one specimen sequenced in a study of T cell responses to AZD1222 COVID-19 vaccine. TCRdb's copy holds only in-frame clones and misses some; the assay was immunoSEQ multiplex PCR. The data contain around 150,000 clones, 90% of them singletons. The input for sequencing was peripheral blood, taken on day 0 of AZD1222 vaccination. The receptors were sampled from an adult in good health.

The chain employs TRBV28 and TRBJ2-7, with D possibly being TRBD2 (6 bases). Trimming cost V 5 bases and J 4 bases, with 18 bases left between them. Germline V gene sequence: CDR1 MDHEN, CDR2 SYDVKM. The CDR3 sequence is 15 residues long. The CDR3 DNA reads as TGTGCCAGCAGTCTGACCGCGGGGTTGGTATACGAGCAGTACTTC. It is translated as CASSLTAGLVYEQYF.

The CDR3 is CASSTGRTPSDLLFF. CDR3 in DNA: TGTGCCAGTAGCACCGGGCGGACGCCCTCCGATTTACTGTTTTTT. The chain carries TRBV19 and TRBJ1-4; no clear D. The V gene's germline CDR1 is LNHDA and CDR2 SQIVND (reference sequence). V was pared by 6 bases and J by 13 bases, with 24 bases between. The CDR3 loop spans 15 amino acids.

The genes are TRBV3-1 (or the pseudogene TRBV3-2) and TRBJ1-2; D is unclear. The germline V gene encodes CDR1 LGHDT and CDR2 YNNKEL (reference sequence). V was clipped by 1 base and J by 5 bases, with 14 bases between them. CDR3 length: 15 residues. CDR3 amino acids: CASSQVSGWGYGYTF. The CDR3 DNA is TGTGCCAGCAGCCAAGTGAGTGGTTGGGGATATGGCTACACCTTC.

The chain couples TRBV3-1 (or the pseudogene TRBV3-2) to TRBJ2-7, with 11 nucleotides matching TRBD2. J was trimmed by 6 bases and V by 1 base; bases with no gene match: 2. This CDR3 region has 14 residues. CDR1 is LGHDT, CDR2 YNNKEL, per germline (reference sequence). The CDR3 coding sequence is TGTGCCAGCAGCCAAGGTAGCGGGGGGGCCGAGCAGTACTTC. Translating gives CASSQGSGGAEQYF.

This chain joins TRBV10-3 and TRBJ2-7, with 13 positions matching TRBD2. Germline loops: CDR1 ENHRY, CDR2 SYGVKD. V shed 6 bases and J 4 bases; nucleotides not matched to a gene: 9. The CDR3 runs to 16 residues. The CDR3 nucleotides read TGTGCCATCAGCACTTCGGGACTAGCGGGGCCATACGAGCAGTACTTC. Its protein product is CAISTSGLAGPYEQYF.

The chain joins TRBV13 to TRBJ1-3; D is possibly TRBD1 (5 bases). This CDR3 has 18 amino acids. Germline V gene data show CDR1 as PRHDT and CDR2 as FYEKMQ (reference sequence). V gave up 4 bases and J gave up 4 bases, with 23 bases separating them. The CDR3 bases are TGTGCCAGCAGCTCCTTATTGGGGACCGGTTCTCTCGGAAACACCATATATTTT. Protein sequence: CASSSLLGTGSLGNTIYF.

This clone was counted a few times. The chain combines TRBV6-2 or TRBV6-3 with TRBJ1-2; D is unclear. This CDR3 contains 12 residues. V lost 2 bases and J 4 bases, leaving 5 bases between the germline ends. Germline V CDR1 and CDR2: MNHEY, SVGEGT. The CDR3 sequence is CASSYPGYGYTF. The DNA of the CDR3 is TGTGCCAGCAGTTACCCCGGCTATGGCTACACCTTC.

This chain connects TRBV27 to TRBJ2-1; tentative D call: TRBD2 (6 bases). The CDR3 sequence is 13 residues long. Germline V gene data show CDR1 as MNHEY and CDR2 as SMNVEV (reference sequence). With 8 bases removed from V and 10 bases from J, the gap between germline ends came to 18 bases. The CDR3 sequence: CASRWDSRDEQFF. The CDR3 DNA is TGTGCCAGCCGGTGGGACTCAAGGGACGAGCAGTTCTTC.

The chain couples TRBV5-6 to TRBJ1-5; D uncertain. The CDR3 is made up of 15 amino acids. V lost 4 bases, J lost 1 base, and 12 bases lay in between. CDR1 is SGHDT, CDR2 YYEEEE, per germline. The CDR3 DNA reads TGTGCCAGCAGCCGTAGAGGATCAAGCAATCAGCCCCAGCATTTT. Protein sequence: CASSRRGSSNQPQHF.

The genes are TRBV9 and TRBJ1-5, with 8 nucleotides matching TRBD1. Per the germline V gene, CDR1 is SGDLS and CDR2 is YYNGEE. With V trimmed by 3 bases and J by 6 bases, 8 bases remained unmatched. The CDR3 loop spans 15 amino acids. CDR3 region: CASSASPDRAQPQHF. The CDR3 DNA is TGTGCCAGCAGCGCGTCTCCGGACAGGGCTCAGCCCCAGCATTTT.

The rearrangement links TRBV9 to TRBJ1-2, with 8 bases matching TRBD1. This CDR3 is built from 15 residues. The J segment lost 6 bases and the V segment lost 3 bases, leaving 10 bases of the junction unmatched. The germline CDR1 and CDR2 sequences are SGDLS and YYNGEE. Here the CDR3 DNA reads TGTGCCAGCAGCGGACAGGGGCTACCTCCTGATGGCTACACCTTC. Translation: CASSGQGLPPDGYTF.

This sequence joins TRBV19 and TRBJ1-1; 10 bases fit TRBD1. The length of the CDR3 is 14 residues. The V gene end was trimmed by 4 bases and the J gene end by 3 bases; junction bases not matched to a gene: 2. From germline, CDR1 is LNHDA and CDR2 SQIVND (reference sequence). The DNA for the CDR3 is TGTGCCAGTAGTACGGGACAGGGGCACACTGAAGCTTTCTTT. Translated: CASSTGQGHTEAFF.

V gene TRBV5-1 combines with J gene TRBJ1-1, with 8 positions matching TRBD1. The germline CDR1 and CDR2 sequences are SGHRS and YFSETQ. After removal of 3 bases from V and 4 bases from J, the junction contained 8 bases not matched to a gene. The CDR3 is 15 amino acids. CDR3 sequence reads: CASSWRTGRSTEAFF. CDR3 bases: TGCGCCAGCAGCTGGCGGACAGGGCGTTCCACTGAAGCTTTCTTT.

This clone was counted a few times. The chain employs TRBV11-3 and TRBJ2-1; 8 bases are a match to TRBD2. CDR3 length: 15 amino acids. Per germline, CDR1 SGHNT and CDR2 YENEEA. V lost 3 bases and J lost 4; bases outside the gene matches: 5. CDR3 DNA: TGTGCCAGCAGCTTGCAAGCGGGGGTATACAATGAGCAGTTCTTC. Translating it yields CASSLQAGVYNEQFF.